This T cell receptor beta chain was captured by sequencing in a study of blood T cells in healthy people across ages. CDR1 and CDR2 (germline): SGHTA, FQGNSA. V was clipped by 0 bases and J by 13 bases, with 10 bases between them. This CDR3 is built from 12 residues. Russia was home to the donors, healthy Caucasian individuals aged roughly 6 to 90. PCR was performed a second time for about 7 to 12 cycles using a sample-barcoded 5' primer and a J-beta primer mix. TCRdb re-called the 5' RACE reads through MiXCR, storing one row per CDR3 protein. The sample yields about 800,000 distinct CDR3 sequences, roughly 64% seen once.

The clonotype comes from a man aged 25-45 years in good health. Sequencing was done on a sample of blood. The rearrangement uses TRBV7-2 and TRBJ2-1, with D unclear. CDR3 coding DNA: TGTGCCAGCAGCTTAGCGCCAGCATCTCAGTTCTTC. Translating gives CASSLAPASQFF. The variable domain in full, with the rest retrieved from reference TRBV7-2 and TRBJ2-1, is GAGVSQSPSNKVTEKGKDVELRCDPISGHTALYWYRQSLGQGLEFLIYFQGNSAPDKSGLPSDRFSAERTGGSVSTLTIQRTQQEDSAVYLCASSLAPASQFFGPGTRLTVL.